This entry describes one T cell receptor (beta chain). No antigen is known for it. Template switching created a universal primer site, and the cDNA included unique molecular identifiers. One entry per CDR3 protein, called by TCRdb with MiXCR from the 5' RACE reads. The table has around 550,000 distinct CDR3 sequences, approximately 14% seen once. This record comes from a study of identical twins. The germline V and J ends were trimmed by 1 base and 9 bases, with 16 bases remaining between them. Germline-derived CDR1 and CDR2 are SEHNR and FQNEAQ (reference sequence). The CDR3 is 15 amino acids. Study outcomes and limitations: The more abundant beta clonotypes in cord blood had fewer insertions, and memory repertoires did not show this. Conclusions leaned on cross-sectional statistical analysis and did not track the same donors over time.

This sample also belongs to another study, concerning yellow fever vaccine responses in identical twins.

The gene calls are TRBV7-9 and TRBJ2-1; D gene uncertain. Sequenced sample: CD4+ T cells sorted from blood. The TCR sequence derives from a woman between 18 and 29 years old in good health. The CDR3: CASSLVGGSPGEQFF. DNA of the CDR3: TGTGCCAGCAGCTTAGTGGGCGGCTCACCGGGTGAGCAGTTCTTC.